Included here is one T cell receptor (beta chain) sequence, with context. The same CDR3 also results from other DNA sequences found in this sample. The sample belongs to a study of blood T cell repertoires in COVID-19. The wider study: Material from acute and convalescent COVID-19 was sourced from the United States, Italy and Spain. The cDNA or gDNA used as material had been derived from T cells, B-cell-depleted T cells, or PBMCs.

The CDR3 covers 13 residues. Germline values: CDR1 SGHTA, CDR2 FQGNSA. Trimming removed 5 bases from V and 4 bases from J; junction bases left unmatched: 4. As handled by the study authors: Nucleated cell number was recorded as an estimate derived from reference gene primer amplification. The method was immunoSEQ multiplex PCR; TCRdb's version includes in-frame clones alone and lacks a portion of them. V, J and clone size are taken as reported in that table, and D and trimming were inferred from the DNA itself. The table includes 85,000 to 120,000 clones, around 92% detected once. The TCR sequence derives from a man younger than 30 with acute or convalescent COVID-19. Sequenced sample: peripheral blood. The genes are TRBV7-2 and TRBJ1-2; 7 bases align to TRBD1. DNA of the CDR3: TGTGCCAGCAGCCTGGGACAGAGCTATGGCTACACCTTC. The encoded protein is CASSLGQSYGYTF.